Below, 26 T cell receptor beta chains from the same sample are listed, as sequenced in a study of cytomegalovirus exposure and HLA in healthy donors. Vbeta (60) and Jbeta (13) primers were used in the PCR. The method was immunoSEQ multiplex PCR; TCRdb's version includes in-frame clones alone and lacks a portion of them. The sample lists under 150,000 clones, roughly 80% occurring once. The specimen sequenced was PBMCs. The receptor set was obtained from a woman between 25 and 40 years old in good health and CMV-seropositive.

CDR3 region: CASSFDPSGVNNEQFF. In nucleotides, the CDR3 is TGCGCCAGCAGCTTTGACCCTAGCGGGGTGAACAATGAGCAGTTCTTC. The chain carries TRBV5-1 and TRBJ2-1; TRBD2 matches 9 bases. There are 16 residues in the CDR3. Germline loops: CDR1 SGHRS, CDR2 YFSETQ. The V segment lost 2 bases and the J segment 5 bases; nucleotides outside the gene matches: 8.

CDR3 sequence (DNA): TGTGCCAGCTCACCACCGGACAGGGGGAACACTGAAGCTTTCTTT. Translating it yields CASSPPDRGNTEAFF. The chain couples TRBV18 to TRBJ1-1; 9 bases align to TRBD1. This CDR3 contains 15 residues. Unmatched junction bases numbered 0, after V lost 0 bases and J lost 1 base. From germline, CDR1 is KGHSH and CDR2 LQKENI.

V usage is TRBV27 and J usage is TRBJ2-2, with 10 nucleotides matching TRBD1. The CDR3 totals 17 residues. Per the germline V gene, CDR1 is MNHEY and CDR2 is SMNVEV (reference sequence). The trim removed 1 base at V and 5 bases at J, leaving 7 bases unmatched. The CDR3 sequence: CASSLLIGTGETGELFF. The CDR3 DNA reads TGTGCCAGCAGTTTATTGATCGGGACAGGGGAGACCGGGGAGCTGTTTTTT.

The rearrangement uses TRBV9 and TRBJ2-7; unclear D gene. This CDR3 is 15 amino acids long. Between the trimmed V and J ends, which lost 3 bases and 2 bases, there was a span of 15 bases. Germline values: CDR1 SGDLS, CDR2 YYNGEE. CDR3 region: CASSGSDRPTYEQYF. CDR3 nucleotide sequence: TGTGCCAGCAGCGGATCAGATCGTCCCACCTACGAGCAGTACTTC.

The chain joins TRBV5-1 to TRBJ1-2; tentatively, D is TRBD1 (6 bases). Between the trimmed V and J ends, which lost 2 bases and 8 bases, there was a span of 10 bases. The germline V gene encodes CDR1 SGHRS and CDR2 YFSETQ. This CDR3 has 12 amino acids. The DNA for the CDR3 is TGCGCCAGCAGCTTTGACAGGAACGGCTACACCTTC. It codes for CASSFDRNGYTF.

The V and J genes are TRBV6-5 and TRBJ2-1; 9 bases match TRBD2. V was clipped by 3 bases and J by 5 bases; unmatched bases: 5. Germline V CDR1 and CDR2: MNHEY, SVGAGI. The length of the CDR3 is 15 residues. CDR3 coding DNA: TGTGCCAGCAGTTATAGCGGGAGACCCGACAATGAGCAGTTCTTC. It encodes CASSYSGRPDNEQFF.

The chain employs TRBV5-4 and TRBJ2-6; 8 bases line up with TRBD1. This CDR3 has 18 residues. The J segment lost 0 bases and the V segment lost 4 bases, leaving 9 bases of the junction unmatched. Germline V lookup: CDR1 SGHNT, CDR2 YYREEE (reference sequence). The CDR3 nucleotides read TGTGCCAGCAGCAGAAGACAGGGGCCCAACTCTGGGGCCAACGTCCTGACTTTC. Protein product: CASSRRQGPNSGANVLTF.

The chain is built from TRBV27 and TRBJ1-5; 7 nucleotides align to TRBD1. There are 18 residues in the CDR3. V was clipped by 5 bases and J by 0 bases; unmatched bases: 13. From germline, CDR1 is MNHEY and CDR2 SMNVEV (reference sequence). The CDR3 nucleotides are TGTGCCAGCAGTGTATACCGGGACAGCCGGTATAGCAATCAGCCCCAGCATTTT. Amino acid sequence: CASSVYRDSRYSNQPQHF.

This clone has just a few counts. The chain has TRBV5-1 and TRBJ1-4; a weak D match, TRBD1 (5 bases). Per germline, CDR1 SGHRS and CDR2 YFSETQ. CDR3 length: 13 amino acids. Trimming removed 4 bases from V and 8 bases from J, with 12 bases in between. CDR3 in amino acids: CASSQGGGEKLFF. DNA for the CDR3: TGCGCCAGCAGCCAGGGAGGTGGAGAAAAACTGTTTTTT.

The chain links TRBV7-9 to TRBJ1-4, with 9 bases that match TRBD1. This CDR3 contains 14 residues. Germline V gene data show CDR1 as SEHNR and CDR2 as FQNEAQ (reference sequence). V dropped 5 bases and J dropped 8; count of bases not matched to a gene: 6. This CDR3 is CASSKDRGREKLFF. CDR3 nucleotide sequence: TGTGCCAGCAGCAAGGACAGGGGCCGCGAAAAACTGTTTTTT.

V and J are TRBV21-1 and TRBJ2-6; TRBD1 reflects the table's D call only, with no check against the DNA. TRBV21-1 is termed a pseudogene. This CDR3 has 18 amino acids. The CDR3 DNA reads TGTGCCAGCAGCGACTACGGACAGCAGAGGCCTGGGGCCAACGTCCTGACTTTC. Protein: CASSDYGQQRPGANVLTF.

This chain links TRBV25-1 with TRBJ1-6; possible D gene TRBD1, 5 bases. The V end lost 11 bases, the J end lost 10 bases, and 21 bases lay between the germline ends. The germline gives CDR1 MGHDK, CDR2 SYGVNS. This CDR3 has 14 residues. The CDR3 nucleotides read TGTGCCGAAAGGGGAAGGGTCCCCTGCTCACCCCTCCACTTT. This codes for CAERGRVPCSPLHF.

The chain joins TRBV7-9 to TRBJ2-1; weak D call: TRBD2 (6 bases). The V gene's germline CDR1 is SEHNR and CDR2 FQNEAQ (reference sequence). The V gene lost 5 bases and the J gene lost 1 base, with 15 bases spanning the gap. This CDR3 has 16 residues. In DNA, the CDR3 is TGTGCCAGCAGCCTGGACGGGACTGCTTCCTACAATGAGCAGTTCTTC. Encoded protein: CASSLDGTASYNEQFF.

This chain joins TRBV2 and TRBJ1-3; perhaps TRBD1 as D (6 bases). The V and J ends lost 5 bases and 0 bases respectively, with 11 bases between them. Germline values: CDR1 SNHLY, CDR2 FYNNEI. This CDR3 spans 15 amino acids. DNA for the CDR3: TGTGCCAGCAGTTCAGGACAGTTCTCTGGAAACACCATATATTTT. Encoded protein: CASSSGQFSGNTIYF.

This chain uses TRBV6-1 with TRBJ1-3; 8 bases map to TRBD1. Germline V gene lookup returns CDR1 MNHNS and CDR2 SASEGT. V lost 4 bases, J lost 4 bases, and 6 bases stayed unmatched. The CDR3 consists of 15 residues. CDR3 sequence: CASSGRTGSGNTIYF. The CDR3 region has the DNA TGTGCCAGCAGTGGGAGGACAGGGTCCGGAAACACCATATATTTT.

The rearrangement links TRBV12-5 to TRBJ2-7; 7 nucleotides match TRBD1. The CDR3 has 14 residues. The germline V gene has CDR1 LGHNT and CDR2 FRNRAP. V gave up 7 bases and J gave up 2 bases; unmatched junction bases: 8. The CDR3 nucleotides are TGTGCTAGTGCCTCGGGACAGCGCACCTACGAGCAGTACTTC. This gives the protein CASASGQRTYEQYF.

For the CDR3, the DNA is TGTGCCAGCGGATGGACTAGCGGGAGAAGGGGCGCAGATACGCAGTATTTT. Its translation: CASGWTSGRRGADTQYF. V and J are TRBV11-3 and TRBJ2-3, with 13 bases identical to TRBD2. The V gene's germline CDR1 is SGHNT and CDR2 YENEEA. After removal of 8 bases from V and 4 bases from J, the junction contained 12 bases not matched to a gene. This CDR3 region has 17 residues.

The chain employs TRBV7-6 and TRBJ1-1; the match to TRBD1 covers 7 bases. This CDR3 comprises 14 residues. V lost 5 bases, J lost 6 bases, and 9 bases stayed unmatched. CDR1 SGHVS and CDR2 FNYEAQ come from the germline V gene. This CDR3 is CASSIGTVGAEAFF. The CDR3, as DNA: TGTGCCAGCAGCATCGGGACAGTCGGGGCTGAAGCTTTCTTT.

The rearrangement joins TRBV19 to TRBJ2-7; 9 bases fit TRBD1. The CDR3 runs 15 residues. Germline V gene lookup returns CDR1 LNHDA and CDR2 SQIVND (reference sequence). With 6 bases clipped from V and 1 base from J, the junction kept 7 bases outside the gene matches. In DNA, the CDR3 is TGTGCCAGTAGACAGGGGGCCCTCCTTTCCTACGAGCAGTACTTC. This sequence encodes CASRQGALLSYEQYF.

This chain links TRBV7-9 with TRBJ2-1, with 10 bases matching TRBD2. Per germline, CDR1 SEHNR and CDR2 FQNEAQ (reference sequence). The CDR3 runs to 15 residues. The V segment lost 0 bases and the J segment 7 bases; nucleotides outside the gene matches: 3. The CDR3 is CASSLAASGSNEQFF. In DNA, the CDR3 is TGTGCCAGCAGCTTAGCCGCTAGCGGGAGTAATGAGCAGTTCTTC.

This chain links TRBV10-3 with TRBJ1-3; D uncertain. This CDR3 comprises 15 residues. V lost 2 bases, J lost 0 bases, and 8 bases lay in between. Germline values: CDR1 ENHRY, CDR2 SYGVKD. The CDR3 loop is CAISEDSYSGNTIYF. In DNA form, the CDR3 reads TGTGCCATCAGTGAGGACTCCTACTCTGGAAACACCATATATTTT.

The chain is built from TRBV23-1 and TRBJ2-2, with no clear D. TRBV23-1 is an open reading frame, and its role is uncertain. This CDR3 contains 17 residues. V lost 0 bases and J 0 bases, leaving 11 bases between the germline ends. The CDR3 spells CASSQSRQSPNTGELFF. CDR3 in DNA: TGCGCCAGCAGTCAATCGAGACAATCCCCGAACACCGGGGAGCTGTTTTTT.

This chain connects TRBV5-1 to TRBJ1-6; the D is unclear. Looked up from germline, CDR1 is SGHRS and CDR2 is YFSETQ. CDR3 size: 15 residues. Between the trimmed V and J ends, which lost 6 bases and 6 bases, there was a span of 16 bases. This CDR3 reads CASNFGESFNSPLHF. In DNA form, the CDR3 reads TGCGCCAGCAACTTCGGAGAGTCGTTTAATTCACCCCTCCACTTT.

The rearrangement uses TRBV25-1 and TRBJ2-7; 10 bases map to TRBD2. Per germline, CDR1 MGHDK and CDR2 SYGVNS. With 7 bases clipped from V and 6 bases from J, the junction kept 6 bases outside the gene matches. CDR3 length: 13 residues. The CDR3 sequence: CASKTSGLGEQYF. The CDR3 DNA reads as TGTGCCAGCAAGACTAGCGGGCTCGGCGAGCAGTACTTC.

The rearrangement joins TRBV11-3 to TRBJ2-7; 10 bases map to TRBD1. There are 16 residues in the CDR3. CDR1 and CDR2 from the germline V gene are SGHNT and YENEEA. Trimming took 5 bases from V and 0 from J; bases not matched to a gene: 7. In DNA, the CDR3 is TGTGCCAGCAGCACTGGGACAGGGGACCACTCCTACGAGCAGTACTTC. Residues: CASSTGTGDHSYEQYF.

The chain couples TRBV29-1 to TRBJ2-7; 12 bases line up with TRBD2. Germline assignment: CDR1 SQVTM and CDR2 ANQGSEA. The CDR3 loop spans 16 amino acids. V was pared by 6 bases and J by 6 bases, with 15 bases of the junction left unmatched. CDR3 protein: CSVAPGLAGPEVEQYF. The CDR3 region has the DNA TGCAGCGTGGCTCCGGGACTAGCGGGCCCGGAGGTCGAGCAGTACTTC.